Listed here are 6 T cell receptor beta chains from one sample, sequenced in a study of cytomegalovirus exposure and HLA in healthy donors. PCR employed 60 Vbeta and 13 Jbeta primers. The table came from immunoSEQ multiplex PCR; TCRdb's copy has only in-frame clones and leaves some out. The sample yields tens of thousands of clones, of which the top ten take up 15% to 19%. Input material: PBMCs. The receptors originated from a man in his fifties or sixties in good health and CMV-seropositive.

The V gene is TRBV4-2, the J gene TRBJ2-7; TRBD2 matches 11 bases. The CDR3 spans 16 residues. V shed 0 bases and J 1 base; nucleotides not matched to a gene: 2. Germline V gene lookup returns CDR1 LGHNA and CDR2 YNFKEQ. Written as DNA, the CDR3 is TGTGCCAGCAGCCAAGATTCTAGCGGGAGGTCCTACGAGCAGTACTTC. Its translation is CASSQDSSGRSYEQYF.

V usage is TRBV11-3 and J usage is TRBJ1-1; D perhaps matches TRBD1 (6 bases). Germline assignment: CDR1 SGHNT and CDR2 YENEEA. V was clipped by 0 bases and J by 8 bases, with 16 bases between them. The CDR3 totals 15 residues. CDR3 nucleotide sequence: TGTGCCAGCAGCTTAGATGGACAGCTCTCTGAAGAAGCTTTCTTT. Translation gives CASSLDGQLSEEAFF. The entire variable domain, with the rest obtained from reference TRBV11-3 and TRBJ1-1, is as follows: EAGVVQSPRYKIIEKKQPVAFWCNPISGHNTLYWYLQNLGQGPELLIRYENEEAVDDSQLPKDRFSAERLKGVDSTLKIQPAELGDSAVYLCASSLDGQLSEEAFFGQGTRLTVV.

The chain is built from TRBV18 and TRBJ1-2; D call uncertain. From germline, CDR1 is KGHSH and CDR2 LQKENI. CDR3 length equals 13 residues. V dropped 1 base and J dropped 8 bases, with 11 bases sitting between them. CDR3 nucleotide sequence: TGTGCCAGCTCACCACGAGGGAACGAAGGCTACACCTTC. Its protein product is CASSPRGNEGYTF.

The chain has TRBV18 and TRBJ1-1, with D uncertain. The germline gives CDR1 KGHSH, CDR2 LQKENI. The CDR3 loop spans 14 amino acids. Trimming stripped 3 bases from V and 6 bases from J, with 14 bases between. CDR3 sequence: CASSPLGGLAEAFF. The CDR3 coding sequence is TGTGCCAGCTCACCCTTAGGAGGGCTGGCTGAAGCTTTCTTT.

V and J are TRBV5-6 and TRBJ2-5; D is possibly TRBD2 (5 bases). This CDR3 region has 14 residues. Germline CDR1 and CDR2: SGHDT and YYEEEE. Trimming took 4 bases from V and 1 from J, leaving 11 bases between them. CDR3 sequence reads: CASSLYGVQETQYF. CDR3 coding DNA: TGTGCCAGCAGCCTGTACGGGGTCCAAGAGACCCAGTACTTC.

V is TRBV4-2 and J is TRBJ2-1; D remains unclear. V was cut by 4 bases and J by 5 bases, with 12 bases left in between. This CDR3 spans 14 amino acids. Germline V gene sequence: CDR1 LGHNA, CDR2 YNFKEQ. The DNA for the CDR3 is TGTGCCAGCAGCCCACGCGGCACCGACAATGAGCAGTTCTTC. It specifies CASSPRGTDNEQFF.